Listed below are T cell receptor beta chains from one sample, sequenced in a study of cytomegalovirus exposure and HLA in healthy donors. Clones were read by immunoSEQ multiplex PCR, and TCRdb kept only the in-frame ones, dropping some. The profile shows about 150,000 clones, 76% of them singletons. Sequenced sample: PBMCs. Receptors were obtained from a woman in her thirties or forties in good health and CMV-seronegative. The CDR3 runs from the conserved cysteine through the conserved F or W. D genes are given only for firm matches. Some rows mark clone size as missing; the rest say once, few, many or name a class of expanded clone.

clone size	D gene	V gene	J gene	CDR3 DNA	CDR3 protein
few	.	TRBV4-1	TRBJ1-3	TGCGCCAGCAGCCAAGACGGTACCTCTGGAAACACCATATATTTT	CASSQDGTSGNTIYF
.	.	TRBV27	TRBJ1-1	TGTGCCAGCAGTTTTGAAGGGGGTAACACTGAAGCTTTCTTT	CASSFEGGNTEAFF
.	.	TRBV19	TRBJ1-4	TGTGCCAGTAGTATGTTGGGGGCGGGAGATGAAAAACTGTTTTTT	CASSMLGAGDEKLFF
.	TRBD2	TRBV7-6	TRBJ2-7	TGCGCCAGCAGCTTATCGACTAGCGGTGACTACGAGCAGTACTTC	CASSLSTSGDYEQYF
.	TRBD1	TRBV28	TRBJ2-3	TGTGCCAGCAGTTTTCAGACAGGGGGGCCAGATACGCAGTATTTT	CASSFQTGGPDTQYF
once	TRBD1	TRBV15	TRBJ1-2	TGTGCCACCAGACCCCCGACAGGGACCTATGGCTACACCTTC	CATRPPTGTYGYTF
.	.	TRBV11-2	TRBJ1-4	TGTGCCAGCAGCTTAGAGCCCGGAAAACTGTTTTTT	CASSLEPGKLFF
few	TRBD1	TRBV7-9	TRBJ1-6	TGTGCCAGCAGCTTCGGGTCAGGGGGATCACCCCTCCACTTT	CASSFGSGGSPLHF
few	.	TRBV2	TRBJ1-1	TGTGCCAGCAGTGAATATGGGGGGGGACACATGAACACTGAAGCTTTCTTT	CASSEYGGGHMNTEAFF
.	.	TRBV15	TRBJ1-2	TGTGCCACCAGCAGAGATGGGGGGACTTATGGCTACACCTTC	CATSRDGGTYGYTF
.	TRBD1	TRBV30	TRBJ1-6	TGTGCCTGGGCTGCCCGACAGGGGGTTGGAAATTCACCCCTCCACTTT	CAWAARQGVGNSPLHF
.	TRBD2	TRBV5-1	TRBJ2-5	TGCGCCAGCAGCTTGGACCCCCTAGCGGGGGGTGAAGAGACCCAGTACTTC	CASSLDPLAGGEETQYF
.	TRBD2	TRBV7-9	TRBJ2-3	TGTTCCAGCAGCTTGACTAGCGGGGGGCGCCCAGATACGCAGTATTTT	CSSSLTSGGRPDTQYF
.	.	TRBV5-5	TRBJ1-2	TGTGCCAGCAGCCCACAAACCGGAGTGGGCTATGGCTACACCTTC	CASSPQTGVGYGYTF
.	TRBD2	TRBV30	TRBJ2-1	TGTGCCTGGAGTCTCCCGGGAGGCGAGCAGTTCTTC	CAWSLPGGEQFF
.	.	TRBV18	TRBJ2-3	TGTGCCAGCTCACCACCGAACGAGGCCGTAATCCCGGGACACAGCACAGATACGCAGTATTTT	CASSPPNEAVIPGHSTDTQYF
.	TRBD1	TRBV6-6	TRBJ2-3	TGTGCCAGCAGTTACCGACAGGGGGTAGATACGCAGTATTTT	CASSYRQGVDTQYF
.	TRBD2	TRBV5-4	TRBJ2-2	TGTGCCAGCAGCCCCTCCGGCATGGCGGGAGGGCCAAGGACCGGGGAGCTGTTTTTT	CASSPSGMAGGPRTGELFF
.	.	TRBV12-5	TRBJ2-3	TGTGCTAGTGGTTCCCTTTCCCGGGACTCTCATACGCAGTATTTT	CASGSLSRDSHTQYF
.	.	TRBV4-2	TRBJ1-6	TGTGCCAGCAGCCAAGGGACATATAATTCACCCCTCCACTTT	CASSQGTYNSPLHF
.	.	TRBV9	TRBJ1-1	TGTGCCAGCAGCGAGCCCGGAGGATTCGCGGGTGAAGCTTTCTTT	CASSEPGGFAGEAFF
.	TRBD1	TRBV7-6	TRBJ1-2	TGTGCCACAGGACAGGGAGGCTATGGCTACACCTTC	CATGQGGYGYTF
.	TRBD1	TRBV19	TRBJ1-4	TGTGCCAGTAGTATCAGGACAGGGTTTAATGAAAAACTGTTTTTT	CASSIRTGFNEKLFF
.	.	TRBV6-5	TRBJ2-1	TGTGCCAGCAGCACAGCATACAATGAGCAGTTCTTC	CASSTAYNEQFF
.	TRBD2	TRBV27	TRBJ2-2	TGTGCCAGCAGTTCCTTCGGACTAGCGGGGGGGCCGGACACCGGGGAGCTGTTTTTT	CASSSFGLAGGPDTGELFF
.	.	TRBV7-9	TRBJ2-2	TGTTCCAGCAGCTTCACAGAATACACCGGGGAGCTGTTTTTT	CSSSFTEYTGELFF
.	.	TRBV7-9	TRBJ1-4	TGTGCCAGCAGCTTAAACGGGGGGGGAACTAATGAAAAACTGTTTTTT	CASSLNGGGTNEKLFF
.	.	TRBV6-4	TRBJ2-3	TGTGCCAGCAGCGCACACAGGGATGGCACAGATACGCAGTATTTT	CASSAHRDGTDTQYF
.	.	TRBV6-1	TRBJ2-4	TGTGCCAGCAGCGTCACAGATGTTCAGTACTTC	CASSVTDVQYF
.	TRBD1	TRBV29-1	TRBJ1-2	TGCAGCGTTGATACTTTCACAGGGGACCTTTGGTACGGCTACACCTTC	CSVDTFTGDLWYGYTF
.	.	TRBV7-9	TRBJ2-7	TGTTCCAGCACCCTTGGGGGGGACACCTCCTACGAGCAGTACTTC	CSSTLGGDTSYEQYF
.	.	TRBV5-5	TRBJ1-4	TGTGCCAGCAGCTTGGCCGGAGGCACTAATGAAAAACTGTTTTTT	CASSLAGGTNEKLFF
once	.	TRBV6-4	TRBJ2-3	TGTGCCAGCAGTGACTCGACAACAGATACGCAGTATTTT	CASSDSTTDTQYF
few	.	TRBV19	TRBJ1-5	TGTGCCATATTAGGGGAACAGCCCCAGCATTTT	CAILGEQPQHF
.	.	TRBV7-9	TRBJ1-1	TGTGCCAGCAGCTTAGACGCTTTCGGAGGACAGCCGAACACTGAAGCTTTCTTT	CASSLDAFGGQPNTEAFF
few	.	TRBV11-3	TRBJ2-1	TGTGCCAGCAGCAGCGGCGGGACTGCTTACAATGAGCAGTTCTTC	CASSSGGTAYNEQFF
.	.	TRBV18	TRBJ1-2	TGTGCCAGCTCACCTACTAGTGGCAGGGGCCAGTATGGCTACACCTTC	CASSPTSGRGQYGYTF
.	.	TRBV18	TRBJ1-4	TGTGCCAGCTGCCCGGGACTCCTGTCTAATGAAAAACTGTTTTTT	CASCPGLLSNEKLFF
.	TRBD1	TRBV5-1	TRBJ2-2	TGCGCCAGCAGCCGGGACAGGGTACACACCGGGGAGCTGTTTTTT	CASSRDRVHTGELFF
.	TRBD2	TRBV14	TRBJ2-3	TGTGCCACCGGGACTAGCCCAGATACGCAGTATTTT	CATGTSPDTQYF
many	TRBD1	TRBV4-1	TRBJ1-2	TGCGCCAGCAGCCAGGGACAGGGGGCTAACTATGGCTACACCTTC	CASSQGQGANYGYTF
.	.	TRBV6-1	TRBJ2-1	TGTGCCAGCAGTGACGGGGGTTTCGAGCAGTTCTTC	CASSDGGFEQFF
.	.	TRBV7-2	TRBJ1-1	TGTGCCAGCAGTTTTACAGGGAACACTGAAGCTTTCTTT	CASSFTGNTEAFF
.	.	TRBV6-5	TRBJ1-2	TGTGCCAGCAGTTACGAGGGCGGGATTTACTACACCTTC	CASSYEGGIYYTF
.	.	TRBV6-1	TRBJ2-3	TGTGCCAGCATGTCGGGGGATTTAACAGATACGCAGTATTTT	CASMSGDLTDTQYF
once	.	TRBV5-1	TRBJ1-2	TGCGCCAGCAGCTTGGCCGTTAGGGGATCAGGGTATGGCTACACCTTC	CASSLAVRGSGYGYTF
once	TRBD1	TRBV6-5	TRBJ2-7	TGTGCCAGCAGTTACGACAGGGGGACCTACGAGCAGTACTTC	CASSYDRGTYEQYF
.	.	TRBV30	TRBJ1-5	TGTGCCTGGAGTGTCCTGGAGAGAAGTCAGCCCCAGCATTTT	CAWSVLERSQPQHF
.	TRBD1	TRBV28	TRBJ1-2	TGTGCCAGCAGTTTACCGGGACAGGGAGGTCTTGGCTACACCTTC	CASSLPGQGGLGYTF
.	.	TRBV30	TRBJ1-1	TGTGCCTGGACCACAGGATTGGAGGGAACTGAAGCTTTCTTT	CAWTTGLEGTEAFF
.	.	TRBV5-6	TRBJ2-4	TGTGCCAGCAGCTTGTATTCCGTTCCCAAAAACATTCAGTACTTC	CASSLYSVPKNIQYF
.	.	TRBV5-1	TRBJ2-3	TGCGCCAGCAGCTTGAGCCTTGGGGGGACAGATACGCAGTATTTT	CASSLSLGGTDTQYF
.	TRBD1	TRBV18	TRBJ2-1	TGTGCCAGCTCACCACCCGGGACAGTACCTTACAATGAGCAGTTCTTC	CASSPPGTVPYNEQFF
.	TRBD1	TRBV25-1	TRBJ1-1	TGTGCCAGCAGCCCTGGGGGGCAGGGGGCGAGATGGGACACTGAAGCTTTCTTT	CASSPGGQGARWDTEAFF
.	.	TRBV21-1	TRBJ2-7	TGTGCCAGCAGCCCTCAATCCCCGAGTGCCTACGAGCAGTACTTC	CASSPQSPSAYEQYF